This TCR beta chain emerged from a study of OX40 agonist ivuxolimab in advanced cancers. Regarding the study in general: The costimulatory receptor OX40 (CD134) was targeted by ivuxolimab, a fully human IgG2 agonistic monoclonal antibody. In the dose-escalation cohort, 65% to 90% of patients were male, and the mean age was approximately 60 years, with a range of about 20 to 79. Patients were allowed to have had prior anti-PD-1, anti-PD-L1 or anti-CTLA-4 therapy, and 40% of the dose-escalation patients had been treated with checkpoint inhibitors. Three dose-escalation patients achieved partial responses, one with hepatocellular carcinoma and two with cutaneous melanoma. The paper reports the monotherapy dose-escalation portion (N = 52 patients) of the phase I ivuxolimab trial. Peripheral TCRbeta sequencing aimed to test whether ivuxolimab altered TCR sequence diversity and caused clonal T-cell expansion. Of the roughly 52 dose-escalation patients, hepatocellular carcinoma was present in 19, melanoma in roughly 15, renal cell carcinoma in 9 and head and neck cancer in 9. Intravenous ivuxolimab was administered to patients every 2 weeks at six dose levels: 0.01, 0.1, 0.3, 1.5, 3 and 10 mg/kg.

The trial excluded patients who had a history of autoimmune disease or who were on systemic immunosuppression. Peripheral blood for TCR sequencing was collected from all dose cohorts at baseline, on cycle 4 day 1, and on cycle 7 day 1. Samples were obtained from an open-label, multicenter, first-in-human phase I dose-escalation trial of ivuxolimab. Adults with locally advanced or metastatic head and neck squamous cell, hepatocellular, melanoma or renal cell carcinoma were enrolled in the trial. Before TCR sequencing, CD4+ T cells and CD8+ T cells from peripheral blood were sorted into separate populations. On this clone: The antigen it binds to is not known. Qualities for individual bases were not recorded, and no much larger clone is one base off.

Paper-wide results and their limitations: Low levels of normalized T-cell clonal expansion were also seen in some nonresponding patients. After ivuxolimab, expanded clones were on average more numerous among CD8+ T cells than among CD4+ T cells. At doses from 0.1 to 3.0 mg/kg, clonal expansion was seen in both CD4+ and CD8+ blood T cells between baseline and week 6. Antigen specificity was not determined for the clonally expanded peripheral T cells. Partial responders in the 0.1-3.0 mg/kg groups had among the lowest normalized peripheral clonal expansion, especially among CD8+ T cells.

According to the germline V gene (reference sequence), CDR1 reads MNHEY and CDR2 reads SMNVEV. The CDR3, cysteine through phenylalanine, is 13 amino acids long. Just the 39-base CDR3 DNA is kept, in frame starting at base 1. A distance of 13 bases separates the germline ends of V and J, which lose 6 bases and 8 bases respectively. Genomic DNA was extracted from sorted cells for sequencing of the TCRbeta CDR3 region. The immunoSEQ Assay was used to sequence the TCRbeta CDR3 regions. Drawn from immuneACCESS, this table holds only the in-frame rearrangements with V and J called that TCRdb kept. Clones are partly lost; checked studies trace under half to an unresolved V gene and leave the rest unexplained. For this sample there are some 64,000 clones; 88% appear just once. The ten most abundant clones make up roughly 0.7% of the sample.

Source: CD4+ or CD8+ T cells sorted from blood, taken in a trial of the OX40 agonist ivuxolimab. The chain couples TRBV27 to TRBJ1-4; confidence is insufficient to name the D gene. The receptor was isolated from an adult with an advanced solid tumor such as melanoma, head and neck, liver or kidney cancer. Here the CDR3 is given as CASSWRGGEKLFF. The bases read TGTGCCAGCAGCTGGCGGGGAGGGGAAAAACTGTTTTTT.